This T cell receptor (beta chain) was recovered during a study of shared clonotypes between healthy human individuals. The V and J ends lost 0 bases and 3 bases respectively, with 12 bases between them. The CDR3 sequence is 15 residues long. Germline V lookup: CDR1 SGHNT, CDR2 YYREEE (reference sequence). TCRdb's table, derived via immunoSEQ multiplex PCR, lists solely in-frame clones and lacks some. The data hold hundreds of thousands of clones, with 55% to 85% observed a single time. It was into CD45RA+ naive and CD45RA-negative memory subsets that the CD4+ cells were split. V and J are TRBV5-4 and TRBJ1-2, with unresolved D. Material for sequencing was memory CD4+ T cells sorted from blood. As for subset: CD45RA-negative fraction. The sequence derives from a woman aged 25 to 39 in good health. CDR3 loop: CASSLDPGPDYGYTF. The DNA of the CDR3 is TGTGCCAGCAGCTTGGACCCCGGCCCCGACTATGGCTACACCTTC. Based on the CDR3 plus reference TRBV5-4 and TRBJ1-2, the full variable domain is ETGVTQSPTHLIKTRGQQVTLRCSSQSGHNTVSWYQQALGQGPQFIFQYYREEENGRGNFPPRFSGLQFPNYSSELNVNALELDDSALYLCASSLDPGPDYGYTFGSGTRLTVV.